This T cell receptor (beta chain) was sequenced during a study of Ad26.COV2.S vaccination and SARS-CoV-2 variants. Whole-study context: Of the COV1001 trial arms, the Ad26.COV2.S arm included the donor. Notes on the study in general: Participants given vaccine showed non-spike TCR breadth similar to that of placebo recipients.

This CDR3 has 15 amino acids. Germline CDR1 is MNHEY and CDR2 is SVGEGT. The V gene lost 2 bases and the J gene lost 1 base, with 11 bases spanning the gap. Concerning this clone: Its specificity is unknown.

This table comes from immunoSEQ multiplex PCR, and its TCRdb copy is limited to in-frame clones, with some not included. This sample has about 680,000 clones, with more than 80% found just once. Treatment given: about 20 received Ad26.COV2.S at low or high dose, single or two shots; roughly five received placebo; per-sample allocation not given. Specimen acquisition occurred on day 63 following the initial vaccine or placebo injection. The sample came from a Boston adult aged 18-55 years. Built on an Ad26 vector, the vaccine expressed Wuhan-strain SARS-CoV-2 spike. The chain employs TRBV6-2 or TRBV6-3 and TRBJ1-2; D is possibly TRBD1 (5 bases). The material sequenced was peripheral blood, taken in a trial of Ad26.COV2.S vaccine versus placebo. This TCR derives from a person aged 18 to 65 who received the Ad26.COV2.S COVID-19 vaccine or a placebo. As DNA, the CDR3 is TGTGCCAGCAGTTACCGACAGACAAATAACTATGGCTACACCTTC. It specifies CASSYRQTNNYGYTF.